These T cell receptor beta chains were read from a single sample in a study of T cells in Graves' hyperthyroidism and ophthalmopathy. TCRdb reprocessed the multiplex PCR reads with MiXCR, giving one entry per CDR3 protein. Seen here are about 710,000 distinct CDR3 sequences, roughly 15% observed once, and the top ten hold 8.4%. Sequencing was performed on blood. Source of these receptors: a man between 18 and 35 years old with Graves' hyperthyroidism. Both conserved end residues are part of each CDR3. A D gene is named only where the DNA matches it firmly. Expanded clones get a size class; other rows say once, few or many, or leave the size out.

CDR3	DNA	D	size	V	J
CSGEQGSHNEQFF	TGCAGCGGGGAACAGGGGTCCCACAATGAGCAGTTCTTC	TRBD1	few	TRBV29-1	TRBJ2-1
CASSLKGVVNEQFF	TGTGCCAGCAGTTTAAAGGGGGTGGTCAATGAGCAGTTCTTC	NA	once	TRBV12-3/TRBV12-4	TRBJ2-1
CASSLSGTPHEQFF	TGTGCCAGCAGCCTTAGCGGGACCCCCCATGAGCAGTTCTTC	TRBD2	many	TRBV7-9	TRBJ2-1
CASTPGGRYTEAFF	TGTGCCAGTACCCCGGGGGGGCGGTACACTGAAGCTTTCTTT	NA	NA	TRBV19	TRBJ1-1
CATRKGGSYNEQFF	TGTGCCACCAGAAAGGGGGGTTCCTACAATGAGCAGTTCTTC	NA	NA	TRBV24-1	TRBJ2-1
CASSGGQGGDTQYF	TGTGCCAGCAGCGGGGGACAGGGAGGAGATACGCAGTATTTT	TRBD1	few	TRBV9	TRBJ2-3
CASSTGQGYGYTF	TGTGCCAGCAGCACGGGACAGGGGTATGGCTACACCTTC	TRBD1	many	TRBV7-9	TRBJ1-2
CATSDFRQAGSGELFF	TGTGCCACCAGTGATTTCAGGCAGGCGGGTAGCGGGGAGCTGTTTTTT	NA	few	TRBV24-1	TRBJ2-2
CASTQSPYEQYF	TGTGCCAGCACCCAAAGTCCCTACGAGCAGTACTTC	NA	many	TRBV28	TRBJ2-7
CASSLVSGASNEQFF	TGTGCCAGCAGCTTAGTAAGCGGAGCTTCAAATGAGCAGTTCTTC	NA	NA	TRBV13	TRBJ2-1
CAWSRLAGATDTQYF	TGTGCCTGGAGTAGACTAGCGGGAGCGACAGATACGCAGTATTTT	TRBD2	few	TRBV30	TRBJ2-3
CASSIRDEAYEQYF	TGTGCCAGCAGTATCCGGGACGAAGCCTACGAGCAGTACTTC	NA	few	TRBV6-2/TRBV6-3	TRBJ2-7
CASVGDRVADTQYF	TGTGCCAGCGTAGGGGACAGGGTCGCTGATACGCAGTATTTT	TRBD1	many	TRBV2	TRBJ2-3
CASSTRDGVYEQYF	TGTGCCAGCAGCACGCGGGACGGAGTCTACGAGCAGTACTTC	NA	many	TRBV7-2	TRBJ2-7
CASSPQGRTEAFF	TGTGCCAGCTCACCACAGGGGCGCACTGAAGCTTTCTTT	NA	many	TRBV18	TRBJ1-1
CASSFPGRTTYNEQFF	TGCGCCAGCAGCTTTCCCGGACGGACCACCTACAATGAGCAGTTCTTC	NA	many	TRBV5-1	TRBJ2-1
CASSLLGQTSYEQYF	TGTGCCAGCAGTCTTCTGGGACAGACTTCCTACGAGCAGTACTTC	TRBD1	few	TRBV28	TRBJ2-7
CASSPKSGSDQETQYF	TGTGCCAGCTCACCTAAGAGCGGGAGTGACCAAGAGACCCAGTACTTC	TRBD2	many	TRBV18	TRBJ2-5
CAISESADNSPLHF	TGTGCCATCAGTGAGTCGGCAGATAATTCACCCCTCCACTTT	NA	few	TRBV10-3	TRBJ1-6
CASRTSGRGTYEQYF	TGTGCCAGCAGGACAAGCGGGAGGGGGACCTACGAGCAGTACTTC	TRBD2	many	TRBV28	TRBJ2-7
CASSFTGPLRTDTQYF	TGTGCCAGCAGCTTTACAGGGCCCCTACGCACAGATACGCAGTATTTT	NA	NA	TRBV11-2	TRBJ2-3
CASSFSATNEKLFF	TGTGCCAGCAGTTTTTCTGCAACTAATGAAAAACTGTTTTTT	NA	many	TRBV28	TRBJ1-4